This TCR beta chain stems from a study of regulatory T cells in long-lasting Graves disease. CDR1 MDHEN and CDR2 SYDVKM come from the germline V gene. The CDR3 has 13 amino acids. The V end lost 2 bases, the J end lost 3 bases, and 8 bases lay between the germline ends. Arm-PCR with iRepertoire HTBI primers amplified the CDR3 regions for these TCR beta libraries. In the original workflow: The identification of about 66 TRBV and 14 TRBJ segments was made across samples. TCRdb re-called the multiplex PCR reads with MiXCR, one entry per CDR3 protein. These V and J calls are TCRdb output, not the study's own analysis. The sample holds about 420,000 distinct CDR3 sequences, about a quarter seen once. Time point described: persistent/refractory GD, antithyroid drugs over 5 years with positive TRAb. PBMC RNA served as the TCR library source.

The TCR comes from a female donor with Graves disease. V usage is TRBV28 and J usage is TRBJ2-7; unclear D gene. This specimen consisted of peripheral blood mononuclear cells (PBMCs), obtained when the disease was refractory, from a patient treated with antithyroid drugs. CDR3 sequence: CASSLNNYYEQYF. DNA for the CDR3: TGTGCCAGCAGTTTAAACAATTACTACGAGCAGTACTTC.